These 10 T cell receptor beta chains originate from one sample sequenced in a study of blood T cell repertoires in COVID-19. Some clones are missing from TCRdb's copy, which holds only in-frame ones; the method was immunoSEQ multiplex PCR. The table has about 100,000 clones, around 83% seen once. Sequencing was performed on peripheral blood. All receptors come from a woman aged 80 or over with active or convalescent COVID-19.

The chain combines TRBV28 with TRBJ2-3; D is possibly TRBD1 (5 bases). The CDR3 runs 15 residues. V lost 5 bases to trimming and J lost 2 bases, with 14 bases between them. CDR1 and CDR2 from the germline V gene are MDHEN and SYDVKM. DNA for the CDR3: TGTGCCAGCAGTCCAATCCAGGGTACCACAGATACGCAGTATTTT. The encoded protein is CASSPIQGTTDTQYF.

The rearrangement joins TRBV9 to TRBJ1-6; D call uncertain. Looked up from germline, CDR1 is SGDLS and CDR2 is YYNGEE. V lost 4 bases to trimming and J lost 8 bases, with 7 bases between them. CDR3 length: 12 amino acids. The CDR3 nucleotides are TGTGCCAGCAGCTCCCTCTATTCACCCCTCCACTTT. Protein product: CASSSLYSPLHF.

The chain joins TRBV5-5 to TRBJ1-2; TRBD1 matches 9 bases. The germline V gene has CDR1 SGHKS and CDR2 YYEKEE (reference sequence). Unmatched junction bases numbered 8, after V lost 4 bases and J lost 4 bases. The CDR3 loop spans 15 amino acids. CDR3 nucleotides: TGTGCCAGCAGCCCTGGGACAGGGATCCTCTATGGCTACACCTTC. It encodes CASSPGTGILYGYTF.

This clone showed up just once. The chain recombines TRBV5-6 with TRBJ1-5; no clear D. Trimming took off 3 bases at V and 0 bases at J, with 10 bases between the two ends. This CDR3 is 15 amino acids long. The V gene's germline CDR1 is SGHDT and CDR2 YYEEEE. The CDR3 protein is CASSYSWYSNQPQHF. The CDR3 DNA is TGTGCCAGCAGCTATAGCTGGTATAGCAATCAGCCCCAGCATTTT.

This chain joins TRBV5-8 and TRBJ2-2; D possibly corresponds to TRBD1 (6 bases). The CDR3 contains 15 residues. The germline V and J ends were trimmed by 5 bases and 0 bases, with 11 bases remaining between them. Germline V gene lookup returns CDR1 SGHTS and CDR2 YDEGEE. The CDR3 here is CASSHRVPNTGELFF. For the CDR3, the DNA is TGTGCCAGCAGTCACAGGGTGCCGAACACCGGGGAGCTGTTTTTT. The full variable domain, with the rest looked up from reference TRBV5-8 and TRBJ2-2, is EAGVTQSPTHLIKTRGQQATLRCSPISGHTSVYWYQQALGLGLQFLLWYDEGEERNRGNFPPRFSGRQFPNYSSELNVNALELEDSALYLCASSHRVPNTGELFFGEGSRLTVL.

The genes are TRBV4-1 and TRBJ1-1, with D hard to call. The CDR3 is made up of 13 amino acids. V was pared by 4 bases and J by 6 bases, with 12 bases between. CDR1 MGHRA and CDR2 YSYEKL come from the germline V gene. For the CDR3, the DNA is TGCGCCAGCAGCCTGGTCGGAGGGTCTGAAGCTTTCTTT. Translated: CASSLVGGSEAFF.

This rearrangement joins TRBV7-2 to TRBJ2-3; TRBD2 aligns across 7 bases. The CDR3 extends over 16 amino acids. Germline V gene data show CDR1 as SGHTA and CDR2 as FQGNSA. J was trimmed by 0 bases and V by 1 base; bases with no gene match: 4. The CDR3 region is CASSLGLAGSTDTQYF. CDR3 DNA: TGTGCCAGCAGCTTAGGTTTAGCGGGCAGCACAGATACGCAGTATTTT.

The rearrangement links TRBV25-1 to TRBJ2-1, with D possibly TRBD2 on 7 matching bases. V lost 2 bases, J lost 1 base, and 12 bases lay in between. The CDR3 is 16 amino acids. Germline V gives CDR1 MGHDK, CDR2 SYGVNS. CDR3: CASSEAGRGSYNEQFF. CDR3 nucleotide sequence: TGTGCCAGCAGTGAAGCGGGGAGGGGGTCCTACAATGAGCAGTTCTTC.

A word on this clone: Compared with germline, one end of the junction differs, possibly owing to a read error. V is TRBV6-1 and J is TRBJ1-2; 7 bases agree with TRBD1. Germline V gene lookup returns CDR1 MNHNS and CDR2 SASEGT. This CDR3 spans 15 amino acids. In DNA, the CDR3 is TGTGCCAGCAGTGACCCGGGACAGACTAATTATGGCTACACCTTC. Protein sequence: CASSDPGQTNYGYTF.

CDR3 protein: CASSLTTSLGEQFF. As DNA, the CDR3 is TGTGCCAGCAGTTTGACGACTAGTTTAGGTGAGCAGTTCTTC. The V and J genes are TRBV28 and TRBJ2-1; tentatively, D is TRBD2 (6 bases). The CDR3 totals 14 residues. Per germline, CDR1 MDHEN and CDR2 SYDVKM. V was pared by 3 bases and J by 9 bases, with 15 bases between.